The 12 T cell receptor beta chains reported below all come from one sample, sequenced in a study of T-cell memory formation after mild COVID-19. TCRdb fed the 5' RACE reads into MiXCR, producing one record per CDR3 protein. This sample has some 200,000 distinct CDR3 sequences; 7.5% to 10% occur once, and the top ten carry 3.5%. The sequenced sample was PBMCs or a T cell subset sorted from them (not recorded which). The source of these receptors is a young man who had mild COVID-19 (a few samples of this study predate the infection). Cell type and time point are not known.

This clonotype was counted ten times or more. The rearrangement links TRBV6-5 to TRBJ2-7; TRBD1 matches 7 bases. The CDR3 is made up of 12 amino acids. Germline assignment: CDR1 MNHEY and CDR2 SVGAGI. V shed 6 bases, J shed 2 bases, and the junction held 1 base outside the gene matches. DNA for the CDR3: TGTGCCAGCAGCCAGGGGGCCTACGAGCAGTACTTC. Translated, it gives CASSQGAYEQYF.

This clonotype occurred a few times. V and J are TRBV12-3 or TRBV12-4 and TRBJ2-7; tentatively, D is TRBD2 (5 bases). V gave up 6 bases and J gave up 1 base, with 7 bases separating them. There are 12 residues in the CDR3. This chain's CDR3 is CASRSGSYEQYF. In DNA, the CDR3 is TGTGCCAGCAGAAGCGGATCCTACGAGCAGTACTTC.

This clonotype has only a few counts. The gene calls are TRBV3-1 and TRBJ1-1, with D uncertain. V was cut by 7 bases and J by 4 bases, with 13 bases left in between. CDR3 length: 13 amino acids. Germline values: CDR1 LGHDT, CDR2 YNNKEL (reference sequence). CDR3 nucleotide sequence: TGTGCCAGCAACCGAGGCGGGGTCACTGAAGCTTTCTTT. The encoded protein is CASNRGGVTEAFF. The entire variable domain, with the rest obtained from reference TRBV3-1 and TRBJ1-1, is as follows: DTAVSQTPKYLVTQMGNDKSIKCEQNLGHDTMYWYKQDSKKFLKIMFSYNNKELIINETVPNRFSPKSPDKAHLNLHINSLELGDSAVYFCASNRGGVTEAFFGQGTRLTVV.

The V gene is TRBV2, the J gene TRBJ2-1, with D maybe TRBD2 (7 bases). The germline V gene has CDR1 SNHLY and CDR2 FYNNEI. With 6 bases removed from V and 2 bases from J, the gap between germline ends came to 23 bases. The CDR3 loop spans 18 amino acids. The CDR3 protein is CASRGFIRGAVTYNEQFF. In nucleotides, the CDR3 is TGTGCCAGCAGAGGATTCATCCGGGGGGCCGTAACCTACAATGAGCAGTTCTTC. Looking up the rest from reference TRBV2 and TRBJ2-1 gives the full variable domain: EPEVTQTPSHQVTQMGQEVILRCVPISNHLYFYWYRQILGQKVEFLVSFYNNEISEKSEIFDDQFSVERPDGSNFTLKIRSTKLEDSAMYFCASRGFIRGAVTYNEQFFGPGTRLTVL.

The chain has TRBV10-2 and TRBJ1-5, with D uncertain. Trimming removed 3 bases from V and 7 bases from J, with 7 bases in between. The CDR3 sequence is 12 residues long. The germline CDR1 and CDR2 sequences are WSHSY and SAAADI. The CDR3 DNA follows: TGCGCCAGCAGTGAAACAGTCCAGCCCCAGCATTTT. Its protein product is CASSETVQPQHF.

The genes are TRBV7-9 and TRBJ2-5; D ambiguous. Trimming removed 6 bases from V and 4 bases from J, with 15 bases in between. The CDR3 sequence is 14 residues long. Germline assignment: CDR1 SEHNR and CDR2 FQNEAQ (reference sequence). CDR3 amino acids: CASRPAGSSETQYF. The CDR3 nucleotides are TGTGCCAGCAGGCCAGCTGGCTCGTCAGAGACCCAGTACTTC.

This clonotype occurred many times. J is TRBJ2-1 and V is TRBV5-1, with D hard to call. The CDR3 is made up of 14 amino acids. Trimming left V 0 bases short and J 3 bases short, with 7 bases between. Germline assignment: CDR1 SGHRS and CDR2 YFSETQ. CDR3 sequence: CASSLVQSYNEQFF. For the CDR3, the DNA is TGCGCCAGCAGCTTGGTGCAGAGCTACAATGAGCAGTTCTTC.

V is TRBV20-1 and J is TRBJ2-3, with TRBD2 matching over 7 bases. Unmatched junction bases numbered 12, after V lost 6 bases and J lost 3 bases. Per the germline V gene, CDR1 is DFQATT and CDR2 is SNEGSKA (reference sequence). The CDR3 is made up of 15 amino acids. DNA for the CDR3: TGCAGTGCGCGGAGTCCGGGACTAAGTACAGATACGCAGTATTTT. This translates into CSARSPGLSTDTQYF.

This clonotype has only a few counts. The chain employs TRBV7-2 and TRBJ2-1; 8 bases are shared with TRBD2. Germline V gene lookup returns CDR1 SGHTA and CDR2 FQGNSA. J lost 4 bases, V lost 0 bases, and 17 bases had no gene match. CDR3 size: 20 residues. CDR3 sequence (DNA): TGTGCCAGCAGCTTAGCCGGGGGAGCGGGGGCCCCAAGATTATACAATGAGCAGTTCTTC. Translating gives CASSLAGGAGAPRLYNEQFF.

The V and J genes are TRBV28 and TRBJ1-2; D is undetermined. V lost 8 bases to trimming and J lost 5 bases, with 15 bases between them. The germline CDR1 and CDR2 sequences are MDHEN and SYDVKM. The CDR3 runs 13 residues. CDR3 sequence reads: CASFPGRLYGYTF. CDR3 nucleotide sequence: TGTGCCAGCTTCCCTGGGCGGCTTTATGGCTACACCTTC.

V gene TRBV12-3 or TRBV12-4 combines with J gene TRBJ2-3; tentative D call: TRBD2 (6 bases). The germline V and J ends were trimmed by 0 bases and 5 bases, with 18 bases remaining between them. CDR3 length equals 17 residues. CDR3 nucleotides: TGTGCCAGCAGTTTAGCGCGAGCCCTCGGGGGTGGAGATACGCAGTATTTT. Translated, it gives CASSLARALGGGDTQYF.

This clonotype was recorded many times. CDR3 DNA: TGCGCCAGCAGCTTAGGCCAGGGGGCGCGTCTTTTGGAGACCCAGTACTTC. Translation: CASSLGQGARLLETQYF. The gene calls are TRBV5-1 and TRBJ2-5; TRBD1 matches 8 bases. Germline V lookup: CDR1 SGHRS, CDR2 YFSETQ. This CDR3 is built from 17 residues. V dropped 2 bases and J dropped 5; count of bases not matched to a gene: 14. Together with reference TRBV5-1 and TRBJ2-5, the CDR3 gives the full variable domain: KAGVTQTPRYLIKTRGQQVTLSCSPISGHRSVSWYQQTPGQGLQFLFEYFSETQRNKGNFPGRFSGRQFSNSRSEMNVSTLELGDSALYLCASSLGQGARLLETQYFGPGTRLLVL.